The rows below give T cell receptor beta chains drawn from one sample of a study of cytomegalovirus exposure and HLA in healthy donors. Sequenced by immunoSEQ multiplex PCR; TCRdb stores in-frame clones only, minus some. This sample has about 160,000 clones, with under 90% found just once. Sequenced sample: PBMCs. Receptors were obtained from a young man in good health and CMV-seronegative. Each CDR3 is given with its conserved first and last residue. The order of the fields is clone size, V gene, J gene, D gene, CDR3 DNA, CDR3 protein. D genes are given only for firm matches. Clone size is given for some rows only: seen once, a few or many times, or a class if the clone is expanded.

clone size: NA; V gene: TRBV19; J gene: TRBJ1-5; D gene: NA; CDR3 DNA: TGTGCCAGTAGTTCTGACACCTATAGCAATCAGCCCCAGCATTTT; CDR3 protein: CASSSDTYSNQPQHF
clone size: NA; V gene: TRBV28; J gene: TRBJ1-4; D gene: NA; CDR3 DNA: TGTGCCAGCAGAGGGGCGAAGAATGAAAAACTGTTTTTT; CDR3 protein: CASRGAKNEKLFF
clone size: few; V gene: TRBV19; J gene: TRBJ1-3; D gene: TRBD1; CDR3 DNA: TGTGCCAGTAGTCGGGACAGTACCCACTCTGGAAACACCATATATTTT; CDR3 protein: CASSRDSTHSGNTIYF
clone size: NA; V gene: TRBV13; J gene: TRBJ1-6; D gene: TRBD1; CDR3 DNA: TGTGCCAGCAGCTTATATCAGGGGGCGGATTCACCCCTCCACTTT; CDR3 protein: CASSLYQGADSPLHF
clone size: NA; V gene: TRBV30; J gene: TRBJ2-2; D gene: NA; CDR3 DNA: TGTGCCTGGAGTGAGGAGACAGGGAGGCCCGGGGAGCTGTTTTTT; CDR3 protein: CAWSEETGRPGELFF
clone size: NA; V gene: TRBV14; J gene: TRBJ2-1; D gene: NA; CDR3 DNA: TGTGCCAGCAGCCAAACAAGGGGAGGCTACAATGAGCAGTTCTTC; CDR3 protein: CASSQTRGGYNEQFF
clone size: few; V gene: TRBV6-4; J gene: TRBJ2-1; D gene: NA; CDR3 DNA: TGTGCCAGCAGTGATGGCGTGGAGGGAGCCCACAATGAGCAGTTCTTC; CDR3 protein: CASSDGVEGAHNEQFF
clone size: NA; V gene: TRBV4-3; J gene: TRBJ1-3; D gene: NA; CDR3 DNA: TGCGCCAGCAGCCCGTCGACACTCTTCGTTGGAAACACCATATATTTT; CDR3 protein: CASSPSTLFVGNTIYF
clone size: NA; V gene: TRBV5-4; J gene: TRBJ2-5; D gene: NA; CDR3 DNA: TGTGCCAGCAGCTTGCCGGGAGCCCTGGGGGAAGAGACCCAGTACTTC; CDR3 protein: CASSLPGALGEETQYF
clone size: NA; V gene: TRBV2; J gene: TRBJ2-1; D gene: NA; CDR3 DNA: TGTGCCAGCAGTGAAGACAGGGCAAATGAGCAGTTCTTC; CDR3 protein: CASSEDRANEQFF
clone size: NA; V gene: TRBV28; J gene: TRBJ1-1; D gene: NA; CDR3 DNA: TGTGCCAGCAGTAGGGGGACACCCGAAGCTTTCTTT; CDR3 protein: CASSRGTPEAFF
clone size: NA; V gene: TRBV28; J gene: TRBJ1-1; D gene: TRBD1; CDR3 DNA: TGTGCCAGCAGTTTAAGGATAAGGACAGGGGAAGCTTTCTTT; CDR3 protein: CASSLRIRTGEAFF
clone size: NA; V gene: TRBV15; J gene: TRBJ2-5; D gene: NA; CDR3 DNA: TGTGCCACCAGCCCCTTGCCCGGTGTGTTAGTGGAGACCCAGTACTTC; CDR3 protein: CATSPLPGVLVETQYF
clone size: NA; V gene: TRBV19; J gene: TRBJ2-1; D gene: TRBD2; CDR3 DNA: TGTGCCAGTTTCCACCCTAGCGGGGACAATGAGCAGTTCTTC; CDR3 protein: CASFHPSGDNEQFF
clone size: NA; V gene: TRBV14; J gene: TRBJ2-1; D gene: TRBD2; CDR3 DNA: TGTGCCAGCAGCCAAGGTCGCCTAGCGGGAGACTATGAGCAGTTCTTC; CDR3 protein: CASSQGRLAGDYEQFF
clone size: NA; V gene: TRBV6-1; J gene: TRBJ1-2; D gene: NA; CDR3 DNA: TGTGCCAGCAGCCCTTGGACAGATTTTAGGGGCTACACCTTC; CDR3 protein: CASSPWTDFRGYTF
clone size: NA; V gene: TRBV15; J gene: TRBJ2-5; D gene: NA; CDR3 DNA: TGTGCCACCAGCAGAGATTCTAGGGACTTTCAAGAGACCCAGTACTTC; CDR3 protein: CATSRDSRDFQETQYF
clone size: NA; V gene: TRBV6-4; J gene: TRBJ1-2; D gene: NA; CDR3 DNA: TGTGCCAGCAGGGAAGTTATTACGGGGAGCTACACCTTC; CDR3 protein: CASREVITGSYTF
clone size: few; V gene: TRBV27; J gene: TRBJ2-2; D gene: TRBD2; CDR3 DNA: TGTGCCAGCAGTTCACTTCCTAGCGGGACCTACACCGGGGAGCTGTTTTTT; CDR3 protein: CASSSLPSGTYTGELFF
clone size: NA; V gene: TRBV5-1; J gene: TRBJ1-4; D gene: NA; CDR3 DNA: TGCGCCAGCAGCTTACTCGGGTTTAATGAAAAACTGTTTTTT; CDR3 protein: CASSLLGFNEKLFF
clone size: NA; V gene: TRBV2; J gene: TRBJ1-4; D gene: TRBD1; CDR3 DNA: TGTGCCAGCAACCTACGGACAGGGATGTTCGAAAAACTGTTTTTT; CDR3 protein: CASNLRTGMFEKLFF
clone size: NA; V gene: TRBV28; J gene: TRBJ2-7; D gene: TRBD2; CDR3 DNA: TGTGCCAGCACCCGTGGAGCCGGGACTAGCGGTTCCTACGAGCAGTACTTC; CDR3 protein: CASTRGAGTSGSYEQYF
clone size: NA; V gene: TRBV7-8; J gene: TRBJ1-2; D gene: NA; CDR3 DNA: TGTGCCAGCAGCTTAGGAACAGGGTGGGGCTCTAACTATGGCTACACCTTC; CDR3 protein: CASSLGTGWGSNYGYTF
clone size: NA; V gene: TRBV7-2; J gene: TRBJ2-7; D gene: TRBD2; CDR3 DNA: TGTGCCAGCAGCTTTGGCGGGGGGGACCCTTTTTACGAGCAGTACTTC; CDR3 protein: CASSFGGGDPFYEQYF
clone size: once; V gene: TRBV7-6; J gene: TRBJ1-1; D gene: TRBD1; CDR3 DNA: TGTGCCAGCAGCGGAGGGGGCGATTGGAACACTGAAGCTTTCTTT; CDR3 protein: CASSGGGDWNTEAFF
clone size: NA; V gene: TRBV9; J gene: TRBJ2-5; D gene: TRBD1; CDR3 DNA: TGTGCCAGCAGCACTCGGACAGGGGGAGAGACCCAGTACTTC; CDR3 protein: CASSTRTGGETQYF